The source of this TCR beta chain is a study of cytomegalovirus exposure and HLA in healthy donors. Notes on the study in general: Researchers catalogued over 150 TCR beta chains as cytomegalovirus-associated. Within the data, a cluster of highly shared sequence variants was likely a sequencing artifact. In a later analysis, TCR beta V- and J-gene trimming showed a link to a missense DCLRE1C variant.

This clone was found once. Its antigen is not known. The CDR3 is 14 residues long. V shed 6 bases, J shed 3 bases, and the junction held 3 bases outside the gene matches. The germline gives CDR1 SNHLY, CDR2 FYNNEI. With 60 Vbeta and 13 Jbeta primers, the PCR was carried out. The protocol was immunoSEQ multiplex PCR, while the TCRdb copy is restricted to in-frame clones and leaves out a portion. The sample lists some 90,000 clones, 70% to 85% occurring once. This sequence originates from a man aged 25 to 40 in good health and CMV-seronegative. The chain joins TRBV2 to TRBJ2-2; 8 bases are a match to TRBD2. Material: PBMCs. CDR3 in DNA: TGTGCCAGCAGGGTAGCGGGGCACACCGGGGAGCTGTTTTTT. It yields the protein CASRVAGHTGELFF.